The rows below give T cell receptor beta chains drawn from one sample of a study of human T cells and chemical hapten exposure. TCRdb reprocessed the RACE reads via MiXCR and lists one record per CDR3 protein. This sample has roughly 380,000 distinct CDR3 sequences; roughly 4.8% occur once, and the top ten carry about 2.1%. Sequenced material: whole blood, taken in connection with sensitization to the hapten diphenylcyclopropenone (DPC). These receptors originate from a woman aged 45-65 years with alopecia areata. Some clones in this sample may be carry-over from other donors' samples. CDR3s include the opening cysteine and the closing phenylalanine or tryptophan. Clone size is given for some rows only: seen once, a few or many times, or a class if the clone is expanded.

>TRBJ1-1|TRBV5-1|few
CASSLNRMNTEAFF
>TRBJ2-1|TRBV4-2|many
CASSNSDLGPDEQFF
>TRBJ2-2|TRBV4-2|many
CASSPERSGELFF
>TRBJ2-3|TRBV28|many
CASSEATYF
>TRBJ2-3|TRBV3-1|few
CASSSGGAFPADTQYF
>TRBJ2-5|TRBV2|many
CASRGWTDQETQYF
>TRBJ2-5|TRBV4-1|NA
CASSQDWPGGETQYF
>TRBJ2-3|TRBV5-1|NA
CASSLESGITDTQYF
>TRBJ2-3|TRBV20-1|many
CSAEDSITDTQYF
>TRBJ2-5|TRBV28|many
CASSLGGSGAETQYF
>TRBJ1-6|TRBV7-9|many
CASRTGEGSPLHF
>TRBJ2-3|TRBV18|NA
CASSSRTGPADTQYF
>TRBJ2-1|TRBV9|many
CASSVRLAGDYNEQFF
>TRBJ1-1|TRBV28|NA
CASLAGSFTEAFF
>TRBJ1-5|TRBV12-3/TRBV12-4|few
CASNRGLRSNQPQHF
>TRBJ2-2|TRBV4-2|few
CASSRKGGPNTGELFF
>TRBJ1-5|TRBV27|NA
CASSFSAGRGQPQHF
>TRBJ2-3|TRBV25-1|many
CASSDRLISTDTQYF
>TRBJ2-2|TRBV20-1|few
CSARRGGPTGELFF
>TRBJ2-3|TRBV7-2|NA
CASNVNPTDTQYF
>TRBJ1-1|TRBV12-3/TRBV12-4|many
CASSQGLGGFTEAFF
>TRBJ1-1|TRBV12-3/TRBV12-4|few
CASSQGTHTEAFF
>TRBJ1-4|TRBV23-1|NA
CASSQTGTGPPATNEKLFF
>TRBJ1-1|TRBV6-2/TRBV6-3|few
CASSYAPRQMNTEAFF
>TRBJ2-7|TRBV7-9|few
CASSRTRDIPYEQYF
>TRBJ2-4|TRBV6-1|few
CASTPGRDLAKNIQYF
>TRBJ2-3|TRBV23-1|NA
CTNPRGVASTDTQYF
>TRBJ2-1|TRBV5-4|few
CASSLGGTSYNEQFF
>TRBJ2-7|TRBV14|NA
CASSRQYPLEYEQYF
>TRBJ2-1|TRBV3-1|many
CASSQDYPGGSYNEQFF
>TRBJ1-1|TRBV6-1|few
CASRLRTGEATEAFF
>TRBJ2-3|TRBV6-1|NA
CASTDGRASTDTQYF
>TRBJ2-3|TRBV2|many
CASYGGSPTGGTDTQYF
>TRBJ1-1|TRBV7-8|NA
CASSLAWIGTEAFF
>TRBJ2-1|TRBV4-2|few
CASSQDPSGGLNEQFF
>TRBJ1-4|TRBV7-2|NA
CASSLQGTHPNEKLFF
>TRBJ1-1|TRBV6-5|many
CASSYSNTNTEAFF
>TRBJ1-6|TRBV7-2|NA
CASSPTGTSYNSPLHF
>TRBJ1-1|TRBV7-6|many
CASSLGIRNTEAFF
>TRBJ2-7|TRBV7-2|NA
CASSPDRGLYEQYF
>TRBJ1-6|TRBV20-1|NA
CSARTREAYNSPLHF
>TRBJ1-1|TRBV3-1|NA
CASSFRQGVTEAFF
>TRBJ2-5|TRBV5-1|few
CASSSVGTGTGETQYF
>TRBJ2-1|TRBV6-5|many
CASSYGAEGNEQFF
>TRBJ2-3|TRBV5-5|many
CASRGAGPGTDTQYF